This TCR beta chain was recovered during a study of identical twins. Study-level findings and limits: Partial confounding of zero-insertion analyses by invariant MAIT and iNKT cells was possible.

Remarks on this clonotype: The antigen remains undetermined.

Using its own MiXCR run on the 5' RACE reads, TCRdb lists one record per CDR3 protein. The top ten hold around 1.6% of the sample, which has about 920,000 distinct CDR3 sequences, more than 9% seen once. The CDR3 covers 16 residues. V trimming: 2 bases; J trimming: 6 bases; junction bases outside the gene matches: 9. Germline CDR1 is SGHVS and CDR2 is FQNEAQ. This sample also belongs to another study, concerning yellow fever vaccine responses in identical twins.

The chain joins TRBV7-8 to TRBJ2-2, with TRBD1 matching 7 bases. The source of this sequence is a woman aged 18-35 years in good health. Input material: PBMCs. The CDR3, as DNA: TGTGCCAGCAGCTTATTACAGGGGAGATCACCCGGGGAGCTGTTTTTT. It codes for CASSLLQGRSPGELFF.